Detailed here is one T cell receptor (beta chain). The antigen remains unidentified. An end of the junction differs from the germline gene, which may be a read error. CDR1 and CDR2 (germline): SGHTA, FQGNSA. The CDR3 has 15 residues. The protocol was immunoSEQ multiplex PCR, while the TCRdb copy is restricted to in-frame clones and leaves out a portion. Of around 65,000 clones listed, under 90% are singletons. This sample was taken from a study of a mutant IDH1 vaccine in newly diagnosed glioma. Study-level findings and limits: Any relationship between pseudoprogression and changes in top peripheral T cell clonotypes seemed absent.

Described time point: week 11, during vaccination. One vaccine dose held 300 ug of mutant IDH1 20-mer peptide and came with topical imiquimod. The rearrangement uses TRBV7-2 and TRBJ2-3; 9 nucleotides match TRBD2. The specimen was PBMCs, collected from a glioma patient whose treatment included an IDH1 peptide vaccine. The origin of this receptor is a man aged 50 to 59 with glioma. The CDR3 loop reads CASTLAGVGVDTQYF. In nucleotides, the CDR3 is TGTGCCAGCACCTTAGCGGGAGTGGGTGTAGATACGCAGTATTTT. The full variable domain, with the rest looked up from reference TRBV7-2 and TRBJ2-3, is GAGVSQSPSNKVTEKGKDVELRCDPISGHTALYWYRQSLGQGLEFLIYFQGNSAPDKSGLPSDRFSAERTGGSVSTLTIQRTQQEDSAVYLCASTLAGVGVDTQYFGPGTRLTVL.